Sequencing of this T cell receptor (beta chain) was carried out in a study of regulatory T cells in long-lasting Graves disease. This clonotype has more than one count but fewer than ten. Germline loops: CDR1 WSHSY, CDR2 SAAADI. Trimming took off 3 bases at V and 4 bases at J, with 19 bases between the two ends. The CDR3 is 17 residues long. Time point specified: newly diagnosed GD, antithyroid drugs for less than 3 months. The authors made the TCR library using RNA they extracted from PBMCs. Arm-PCR of CDR3 regions and iRepertoire HTBI primers were used to build TCR beta libraries. TCRdb reprocessed the multiplex PCR reads with MiXCR, giving one entry per CDR3 protein. The table records hundreds of thousands of distinct CDR3 sequences, about 16% of them present only once.

The specimen comprised peripheral blood mononuclear cells (PBMCs), sampled at new diagnosis, from a patient treated with antithyroid drugs. This clonotype was sampled from a female donor with Graves disease. The genes are TRBV10-2 and TRBJ1-3; D possibly corresponds to TRBD1 (5 bases). The CDR3: CASSDFGGRRTGNTIYF. In DNA form, the CDR3 reads TGCGCCAGCAGTGATTTTGGGGGGAGACGAACGGGAAACACCATATATTTT.